Here is one T cell receptor beta chain with its context. V lost 5 bases to trimming and J lost 0 bases; unmatched junction nucleotides: 4. This CDR3 is built from 15 residues. CDR1 SGHTA and CDR2 FQGNSA come from the germline V gene. This sample is part of a study of cytomegalovirus exposure and HLA in healthy donors. Researchers ran the PCR with 60 Vbeta and 13 Jbeta primers. The repertoire was sequenced with immunoSEQ multiplex PCR; TCRdb's copy has only in-frame clones and lacks some. Of 100,000 to 120,000 clones in the sample, approximately 83% were seen once. This clonotype was sampled from a man in his forties in good health and CMV-seronegative. J is TRBJ1-5 and V is TRBV7-2; 7 bases are a match to TRBD1. The sample taken for sequencing was PBMCs. In DNA form, the CDR3 reads TGTGCCAGCAGCACCGACAGGGTTAGCAATCAGCCCCAGCATTTT. It specifies CASSTDRVSNQPQHF.